The 5 T cell receptor beta chains below all came from one sample that was sequenced in a study of a mutant IDH1 vaccine in newly diagnosed glioma. The time point here: week 23, last vaccination. A single vaccine dose contained 300 ug of mutant IDH1 20-mer peptide, and topical imiquimod was used with it. For these TCRs, the target antigens are not known. Data came from immunoSEQ multiplex PCR; TCRdb stores just in-frame clones and leaves some out. Counted here are fewer than 35,000 clones, around 89% occurring once; the ten biggest clones make up less than 3%. The sequencing here drew on PBMCs, taken from a glioma patient whose treatment included an IDH1 peptide vaccine. Source of these receptors: a man in his forties with glioma.

This clone appeared a single time. CDR3 sequence: CASSLVSGYEQYF. The CDR3 DNA sequence: TGTGCCAGCAGCTTAGTAAGCGGCTACGAGCAGTACTTC. This chain joins TRBV7-8 and TRBJ2-7; tentative D call: TRBD2 (5 bases). The germline V and J ends were trimmed by 1 base and 3 bases, with 7 bases remaining between them. Germline CDR1 reads SGHVS; CDR2 reads FQNEAQ. This CDR3 spans 13 amino acids.

This clone has only one observation. The chain has TRBV9 and TRBJ1-4, with D possibly matching TRBD1 (5 bases). The length of the CDR3 is 15 residues. Germline values: CDR1 SGDLS, CDR2 YYNGEE. The V and J ends lost 0 bases and 8 bases respectively, with 14 bases between them. The CDR3 is CASSVGQGNGEKLFF. CDR3 nucleotide sequence: TGTGCCAGCAGCGTAGGGCAGGGCAATGGCGAAAAACTGTTTTTT.

The chain joins TRBV9 to TRBJ1-2; D gene unclear. The CDR3 has 14 amino acids. V was trimmed by 0 bases and J by 3 bases, leaving 9 bases between them. Germline-derived CDR1 and CDR2 are SGDLS and YYNGEE. CDR3 protein: CASSVDLSHYGYTF. The DNA for the CDR3 is TGTGCCAGCAGCGTAGATCTATCACACTATGGCTACACCTTC.

The chain combines TRBV6-4 with TRBJ2-1; D gene unclear. Trimming left V 0 bases short and J 5 bases short, with 5 bases between. Germline CDR1 and CDR2: MRHNA and SNTAGT. This CDR3 comprises 13 residues. CDR3 in DNA: TGTGCCAGCAGTGACTCGGACGACAATGAGCAGTTCTTC. Translated, it gives CASSDSDDNEQFF.

V gene TRBV30 combines with J gene TRBJ1-5, with D maybe TRBD1 (6 bases). Trimming removed 3 bases from V and 0 bases from J, with 12 bases in between. Germline V gives CDR1 GTSNPN, CDR2 SVGIG (reference sequence). CDR3 length: 15 amino acids. CDR3 loop: CAWSKQGISNQPQHF. CDR3 coding DNA: TGTGCCTGGAGCAAGCAGGGGATTAGCAATCAGCCCCAGCATTTT.